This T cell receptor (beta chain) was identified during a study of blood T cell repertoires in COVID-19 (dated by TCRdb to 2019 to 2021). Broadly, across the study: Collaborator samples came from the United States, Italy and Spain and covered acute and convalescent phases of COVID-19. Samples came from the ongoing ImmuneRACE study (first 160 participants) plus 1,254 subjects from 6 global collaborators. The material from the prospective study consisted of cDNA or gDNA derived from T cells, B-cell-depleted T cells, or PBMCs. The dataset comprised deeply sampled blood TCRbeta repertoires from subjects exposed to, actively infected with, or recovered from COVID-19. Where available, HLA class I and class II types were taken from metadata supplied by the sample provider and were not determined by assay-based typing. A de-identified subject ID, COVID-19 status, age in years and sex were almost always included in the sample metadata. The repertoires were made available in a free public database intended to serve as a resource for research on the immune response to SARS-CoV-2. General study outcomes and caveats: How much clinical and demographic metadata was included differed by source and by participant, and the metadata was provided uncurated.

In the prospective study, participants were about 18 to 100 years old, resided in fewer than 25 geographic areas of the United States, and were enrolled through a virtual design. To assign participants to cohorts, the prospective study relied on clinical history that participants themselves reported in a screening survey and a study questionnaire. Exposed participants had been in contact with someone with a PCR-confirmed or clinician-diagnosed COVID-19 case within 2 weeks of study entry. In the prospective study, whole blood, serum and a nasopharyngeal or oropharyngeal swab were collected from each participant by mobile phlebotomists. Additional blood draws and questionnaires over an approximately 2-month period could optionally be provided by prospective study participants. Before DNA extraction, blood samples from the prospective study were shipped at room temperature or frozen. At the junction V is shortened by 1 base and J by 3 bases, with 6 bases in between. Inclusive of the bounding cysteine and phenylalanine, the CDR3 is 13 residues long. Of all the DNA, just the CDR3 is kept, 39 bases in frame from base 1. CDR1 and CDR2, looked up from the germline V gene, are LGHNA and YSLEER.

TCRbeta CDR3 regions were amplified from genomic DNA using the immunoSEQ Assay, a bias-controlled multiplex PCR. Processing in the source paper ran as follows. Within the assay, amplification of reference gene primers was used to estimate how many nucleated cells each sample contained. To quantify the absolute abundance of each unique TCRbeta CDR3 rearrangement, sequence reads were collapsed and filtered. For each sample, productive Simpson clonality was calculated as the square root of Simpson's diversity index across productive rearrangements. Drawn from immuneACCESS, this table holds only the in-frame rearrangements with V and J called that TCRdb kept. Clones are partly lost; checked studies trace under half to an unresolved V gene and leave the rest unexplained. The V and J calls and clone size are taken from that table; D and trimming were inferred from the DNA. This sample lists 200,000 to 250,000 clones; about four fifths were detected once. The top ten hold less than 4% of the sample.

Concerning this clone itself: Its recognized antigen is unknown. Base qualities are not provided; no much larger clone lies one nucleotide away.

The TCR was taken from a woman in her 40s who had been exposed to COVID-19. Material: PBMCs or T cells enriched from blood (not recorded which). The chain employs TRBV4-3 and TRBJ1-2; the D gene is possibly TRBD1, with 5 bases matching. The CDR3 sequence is CASSQGGDYGYTF. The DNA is TGCGCCAGCAGCCAAGGGGGGGACTATGGCTACACCTTC.